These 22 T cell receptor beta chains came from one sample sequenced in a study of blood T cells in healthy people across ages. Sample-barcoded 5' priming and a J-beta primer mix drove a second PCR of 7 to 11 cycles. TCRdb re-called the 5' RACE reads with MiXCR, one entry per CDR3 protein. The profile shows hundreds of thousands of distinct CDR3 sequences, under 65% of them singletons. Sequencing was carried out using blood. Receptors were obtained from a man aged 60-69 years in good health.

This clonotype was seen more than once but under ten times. The CDR3 region has the DNA TGTGCCAGCAGTAGGGGGGGAAGCCCCTACGAGCAGTACTTC. It specifies CASSRGGSPYEQYF. This chain links TRBV12-3 or TRBV12-4 with TRBJ2-7; D is possibly TRBD2 (7 bases). V gave up 5 bases and J gave up 2 bases, with 13 bases separating them. This CDR3 region has 14 residues.

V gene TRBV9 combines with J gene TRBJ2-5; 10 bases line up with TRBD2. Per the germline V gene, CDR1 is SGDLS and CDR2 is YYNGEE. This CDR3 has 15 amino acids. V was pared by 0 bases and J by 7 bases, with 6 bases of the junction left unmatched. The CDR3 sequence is CASSVEVAGGATQYF. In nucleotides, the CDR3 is TGTGCCAGCAGCGTAGAGGTAGCGGGGGGAGCGACCCAGTACTTC.

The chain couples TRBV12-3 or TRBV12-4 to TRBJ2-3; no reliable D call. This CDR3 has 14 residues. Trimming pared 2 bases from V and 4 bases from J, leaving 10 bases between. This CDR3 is CASSLQLAADTQYF. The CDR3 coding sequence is TGTGCCAGCAGTTTACAATTGGCAGCAGATACGCAGTATTTT.

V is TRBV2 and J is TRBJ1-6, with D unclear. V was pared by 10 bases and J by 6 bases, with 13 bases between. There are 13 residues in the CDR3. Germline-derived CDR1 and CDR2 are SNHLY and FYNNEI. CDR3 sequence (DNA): TGTGCCACCCGACCGGGCCCTAATTCACCCCTCCACTTT. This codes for CATRPGPNSPLHF.

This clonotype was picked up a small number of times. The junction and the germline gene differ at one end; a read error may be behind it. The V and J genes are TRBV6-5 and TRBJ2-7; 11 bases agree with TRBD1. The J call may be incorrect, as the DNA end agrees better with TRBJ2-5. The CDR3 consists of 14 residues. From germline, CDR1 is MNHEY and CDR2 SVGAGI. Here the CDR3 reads CASSWDRGEGTQYF. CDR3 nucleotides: TGTGCTAGCAGTTGGGACAGGGGGGAAGGGACCCAGTACTTC.

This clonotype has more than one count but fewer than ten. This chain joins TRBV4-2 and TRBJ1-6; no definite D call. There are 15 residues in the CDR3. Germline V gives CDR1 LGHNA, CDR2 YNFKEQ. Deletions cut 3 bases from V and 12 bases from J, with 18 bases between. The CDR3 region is CASSQYKGFFLPLHF. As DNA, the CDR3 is TGTGCCAGCAGCCAGTACAAGGGCTTCTTCTTACCCCTCCACTTT.

CDR3 sequence (DNA): TGCAGCGAGGGGGGTCTGACGAACACTGAAGCTTTCTTT. This translates into CSEGGLTNTEAFF. The V gene is TRBV29-1, the J gene TRBJ1-1; a weak D match, TRBD1 (6 bases). There are 13 residues in the CDR3. The ends were cut back, 7 bases at V and 1 base at J, with 13 bases in the middle. Looked up from germline, CDR1 is SQVTM and CDR2 is ANQGSEA.

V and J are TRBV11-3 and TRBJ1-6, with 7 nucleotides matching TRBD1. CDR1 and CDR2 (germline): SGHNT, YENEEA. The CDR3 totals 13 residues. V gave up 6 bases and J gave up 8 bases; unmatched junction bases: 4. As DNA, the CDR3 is TGTGCCAGCAGACGGGACAGTTATTCACCCCTCCACTTT. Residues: CASRRDSYSPLHF.

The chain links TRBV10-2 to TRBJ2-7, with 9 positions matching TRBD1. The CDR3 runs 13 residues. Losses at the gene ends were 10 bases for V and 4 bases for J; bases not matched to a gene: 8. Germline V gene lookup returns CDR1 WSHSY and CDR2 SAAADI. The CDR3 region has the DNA TGCGCCACCGCCGGGACAGGGCTGTACGAGCAGTACTTC. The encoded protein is CATAGTGLYEQYF.

CDR3 nucleotide sequence: TGCAGTGCTAGATCTGGCCCGGCGATCTATGGCTACACCTTC. It encodes CSARSGPAIYGYTF. The rearrangement links TRBV20-1 to TRBJ1-2; D gene ambiguous. Per germline, CDR1 DFQATT and CDR2 SNEGSKA (reference sequence). The CDR3 consists of 14 residues. Deletions cut 2 bases from V and 4 bases from J, with 14 bases between.

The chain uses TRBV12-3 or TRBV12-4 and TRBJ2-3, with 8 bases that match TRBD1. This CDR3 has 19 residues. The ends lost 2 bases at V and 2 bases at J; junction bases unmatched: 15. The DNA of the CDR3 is TGTGCCAGCAGTTTAAAGGGACAGGCAAGAGGGTCGTACACAGATACGCAGTATTTT. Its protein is CASSLKGQARGSYTDTQYF.

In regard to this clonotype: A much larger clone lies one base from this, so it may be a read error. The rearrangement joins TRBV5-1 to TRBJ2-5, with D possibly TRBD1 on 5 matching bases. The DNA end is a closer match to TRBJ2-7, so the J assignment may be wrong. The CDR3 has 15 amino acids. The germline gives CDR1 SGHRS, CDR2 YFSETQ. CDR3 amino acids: CASSLGTDTSHEQYF. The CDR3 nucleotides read TGCGCCAGCAGCTTGGGCACGGACACTTCCCACGAGCAGTACTTC.

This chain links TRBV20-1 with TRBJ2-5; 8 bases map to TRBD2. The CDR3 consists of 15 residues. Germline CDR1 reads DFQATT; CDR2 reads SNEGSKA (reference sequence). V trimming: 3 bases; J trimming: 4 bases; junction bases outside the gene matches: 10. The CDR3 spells CSARPGRGTGETQYF. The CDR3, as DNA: TGCAGTGCTAGGCCCGGGAGGGGGACGGGAGAGACCCAGTACTTC.

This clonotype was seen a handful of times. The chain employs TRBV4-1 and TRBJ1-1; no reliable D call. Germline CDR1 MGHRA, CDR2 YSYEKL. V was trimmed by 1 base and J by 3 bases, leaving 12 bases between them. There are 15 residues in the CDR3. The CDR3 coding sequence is TGCGCCAGCAGCCAAGTAACCCTCTGGGACACTGAAGCTTTCTTT. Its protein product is CASSQVTLWDTEAFF.

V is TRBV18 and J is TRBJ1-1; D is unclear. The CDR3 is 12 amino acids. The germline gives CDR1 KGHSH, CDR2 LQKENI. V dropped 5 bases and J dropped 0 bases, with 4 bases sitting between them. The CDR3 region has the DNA TGTGCCAGCTCAATTATGAACACTGAAGCTTTCTTT. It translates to CASSIMNTEAFF.

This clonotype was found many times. CDR3 loop: CASSFRGGGDVEYF. In DNA form, the CDR3 reads TGTGCCAGCAGTTTTAGGGGGGGCGGAGATGTGGAATATTTT. The chain links TRBV12-3 or TRBV12-4 to TRBJ2-3; possibly TRBD2 for D (7 bases). V dropped 3 bases and J dropped 15 bases, with 22 bases sitting between them. CDR3 length equals 14 residues.

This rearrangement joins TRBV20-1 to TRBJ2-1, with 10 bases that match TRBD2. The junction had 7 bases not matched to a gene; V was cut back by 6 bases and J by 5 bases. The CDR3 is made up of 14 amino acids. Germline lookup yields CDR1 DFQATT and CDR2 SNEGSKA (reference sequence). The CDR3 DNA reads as TGCAGTGCGCAAATAGCGGGGGGCCACAATGAGCAGTTCTTC. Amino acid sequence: CSAQIAGGHNEQFF.

DNA for the CDR3: TGTGCCAGCAGTTTACGGCGGGGGGCGTACAATGAGCAGTTCTTC. Translation: CASSLRRGAYNEQFF. The rearrangement uses TRBV12-3 or TRBV12-4 and TRBJ2-1, with 8 bases that match TRBD2. The CDR3 is 15 amino acids. V was pared by 2 bases and J by 4 bases, with 4 bases of the junction left unmatched.

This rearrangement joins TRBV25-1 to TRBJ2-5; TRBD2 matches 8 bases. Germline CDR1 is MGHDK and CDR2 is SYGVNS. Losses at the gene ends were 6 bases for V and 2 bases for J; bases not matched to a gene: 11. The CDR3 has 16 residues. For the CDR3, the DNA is TGTGCCAGCAGGCTTCTAGCGGGCTTGGGACAAGAGACCCAGTACTTC. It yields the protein CASRLLAGLGQETQYF.

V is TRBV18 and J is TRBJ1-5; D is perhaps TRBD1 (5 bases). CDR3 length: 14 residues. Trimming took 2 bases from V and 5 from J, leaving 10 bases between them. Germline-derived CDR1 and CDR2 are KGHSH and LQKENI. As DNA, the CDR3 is TGTGCCAGCTCACCAGGGGGTCGGGATCAGCCCCAGCATTTT. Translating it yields CASSPGGRDQPQHF. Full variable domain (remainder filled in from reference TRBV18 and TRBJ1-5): NAGVMQNPRHLVRRRGQEARLRCSPMKGHSHVYWYRQLPEEGLKFMVYLQKENIIDESGMPKERFSAEFPKEGPSILRIQQVVRGDSAAYFCASSPGGRDQPQHFGDGTRLSIL.

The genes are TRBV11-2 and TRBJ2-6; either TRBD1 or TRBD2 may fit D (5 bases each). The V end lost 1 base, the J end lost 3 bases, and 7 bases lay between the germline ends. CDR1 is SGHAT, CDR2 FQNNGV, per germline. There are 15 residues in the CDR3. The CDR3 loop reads CASSLGGDGANVLTF. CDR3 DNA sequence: TGTGCCAGCAGCTTAGGAGGGGATGGGGCCAACGTCCTGACTTTC.

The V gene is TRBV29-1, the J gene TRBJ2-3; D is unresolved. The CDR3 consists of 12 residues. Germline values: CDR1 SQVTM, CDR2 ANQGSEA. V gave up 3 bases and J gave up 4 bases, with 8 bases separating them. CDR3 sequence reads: CSVETASDTQYF. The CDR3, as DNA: TGCAGCGTTGAGACGGCCTCAGATACGCAGTATTTT.